The T cell receptor (beta chain) under discussion was sequenced for a study of blood T cells in healthy people across ages. Overall study results and limits: Compared with aged donors, long-lived donors showed fewer expanded clones, suggesting selection. Strong correlation linked observed beta diversity and percent naive T cells.

Together with a sample-barcoded 5' primer, a J-beta primer mix was included in a second PCR lasting about 6 to 11 cycles. TCRdb used MiXCR to reprocess the 5' RACE reads, holding one entry per CDR3 protein. Of roughly 1.7 million distinct CDR3 sequences in the sample, roughly 32% were seen once. Trimming removed 6 bases at V and 5 bases at J, with 22 bases between. Germline CDR1 is DFQATT and CDR2 is SNEGSKA (reference sequence). The CDR3 sequence is 15 residues long. As for this clonotype: What it binds is not known.

The chain has TRBV20-1 and TRBJ2-5; maybe TRBD2 (6 bases). Sequenced sample: blood. This TCR derives from a young woman in good health. Here the CDR3 reads CSANEDTSSWETQYF. CDR3 DNA sequence: TGCAGTGCCAACGAAGACACTAGCAGCTGGGAGACCCAGTACTTC.